These 19 T cell receptor beta chains were sequenced from one sample in a study of OX40 agonist ivuxolimab in advanced cancers. Sequencing used immunoSEQ multiplex PCR; TCRdb keeps in-frame clones, though not all of them. Here the sample spans about 34,000 clones, about 93% being singletons. Sequenced material: CD4+ or CD8+ T cells sorted from blood, taken in a trial of the OX40 agonist ivuxolimab. The source of these receptors is an adult with an advanced solid tumor such as melanoma, head and neck, liver or kidney cancer.

The chain uses TRBV19 and TRBJ2-6, with D unresolved. Per the germline V gene, CDR1 is LNHDA and CDR2 is SQIVND (reference sequence). V gave up 8 bases and J gave up 4 bases, with 15 bases separating them. CDR3 length: 15 residues. The CDR3 spells CASLGPPFGANVLTF. Written as DNA, the CDR3 is TGTGCCAGTTTGGGTCCCCCCTTCGGGGCCAACGTCCTGACTTTC.

J is TRBJ1-5 and V is TRBV2, with D unclear. The ends were cut back, 7 bases at V and 8 bases at J, with 15 bases in the middle. CDR1 is SNHLY and CDR2 is FYNNEI in the germline V gene. The CDR3 loop spans 13 amino acids. The CDR3 DNA reads as TGTGCCAGCAAATCGGAATTTTCCGAGCCCCAGCATTTT. It translates to CASKSEFSEPQHF.

This chain links TRBV21-1 with TRBJ2-2; TRBD1 is the table's D call and was not checked against the DNA. TRBV21-1 is marked as a pseudogene. The CDR3 contains 15 residues. The CDR3 spells CASSVLTGNTGELFF. For the CDR3, the DNA is TGTGCCAGCAGCGTATTGACAGGGAACACCGGGGAGCTGTTTTTT.

This clone was counted once. The J gene is TRBJ1-2, the V gene TRBV7-9; D perhaps matches TRBD1 (5 bases). V was pared by 5 bases and J by 8 bases, with 18 bases between. CDR3 length equals 14 residues. In germline, CDR1 is SEHNR, CDR2 FQNEAQ (reference sequence). Here the CDR3 DNA reads TGTGCCAGCAGCGGGGACTCGTTTTTTGGGGGCTACACCTTC. This translates into CASSGDSFFGGYTF.

This rearrangement joins TRBV2 to TRBJ1-5; tentatively, D is TRBD1 (5 bases). Germline V CDR1 and CDR2: SNHLY, FYNNEI. V lost 4 bases and J 7 bases, leaving 14 bases between the germline ends. The CDR3 covers 14 residues. The CDR3 reads CASSVRRGGQPQHF. CDR3 sequence (DNA): TGTGCCAGCAGTGTGAGGAGGGGAGGACAGCCCCAGCATTTT.

V usage is TRBV2 and J usage is TRBJ2-2; 7 bases align to TRBD1. Germline V gives CDR1 SNHLY, CDR2 FYNNEI. Losses at the gene ends were 1 base for V and 3 bases for J; bases not matched to a gene: 2. The CDR3 extends over 15 amino acids. The CDR3: CASSEDRGHTGELFF. CDR3 nucleotide sequence: TGTGCCAGCAGTGAAGACAGGGGTCACACCGGGGAGCTGTTTTTT.

This CDR3 reads CASSLFGSGSSSYNEQFF. DNA for the CDR3: TGCGCCAGCAGCTTGTTCGGTAGCGGGAGTTCATCCTACAATGAGCAGTTCTTC. This chain links TRBV5-1 with TRBJ2-1; 9 nucleotides align to TRBD2. The CDR3 has 18 amino acids. The germline V gene has CDR1 SGHRS and CDR2 YFSETQ. V gave up 1 base and J gave up 1 base; unmatched junction bases: 9.

This clone was picked up one time. This chain uses TRBV28 with TRBJ2-1, with 9 nucleotides matching TRBD2. The junction had 7 bases not matched to a gene; V was cut back by 3 bases and J by 7 bases. The CDR3 has 15 amino acids. Germline CDR1 MDHEN, CDR2 SYDVKM. The CDR3: CASSFIAGGKNEQFF. The CDR3 coding sequence is TGTGCCAGCAGTTTTATTGCGGGAGGGAAGAATGAGCAGTTCTTC.

This sequence joins TRBV9 and TRBJ2-1, with TRBD2 matching over 8 bases. CDR1 is SGDLS, CDR2 YYNGEE, per germline. The CDR3 spans 14 residues. V gave up 4 bases and J gave up 5 bases; unmatched junction bases: 5. The CDR3 DNA sequence: TGTGCCAGCAGCTTCGGGACTAGTCACAATGAGCAGTTCTTC. The encoded protein is CASSFGTSHNEQFF.

The chain has TRBV30 and TRBJ2-1, with D maybe TRBD2 (5 bases). This CDR3 region has 16 residues. V gave up 0 bases and J gave up 4 bases, with 16 bases separating them. Germline CDR1 reads GTSNPN; CDR2 reads SVGIG (reference sequence). The CDR3 here is CAWSVRAGREYNEQFF. The CDR3 nucleotides read TGTGCCTGGAGTGTAAGGGCAGGACGGGAATACAATGAGCAGTTCTTC.

The J gene is TRBJ2-7, the V gene TRBV7-9, with 11 nucleotides matching TRBD2. The germline V gene has CDR1 SEHNR and CDR2 FQNEAQ (reference sequence). Trimming took 10 bases from V and 1 from J; bases not matched to a gene: 3. The CDR3 runs to 13 residues. CDR3 protein: CATGTSGSYEQYF. Written as DNA, the CDR3 is TGTGCCACCGGGACTAGCGGATCCTACGAGCAGTACTTC.

The chain combines TRBV2 with TRBJ1-1; no reliable D call. The CDR3 sequence is 12 residues long. Trimming removed 6 bases at V and 2 bases at J, with 7 bases between. Germline V lookup: CDR1 SNHLY, CDR2 FYNNEI. The CDR3 reads CASSTENTEAFF. Written as DNA, the CDR3 is TGTGCCAGCAGCACCGAAAACACTGAAGCTTTCTTT.

The chain couples TRBV6-6 to TRBJ1-2, with a possible D match to TRBD1 (5 bases). There are 12 residues in the CDR3. V was cut by 6 bases and J by 4 bases, with 9 bases left in between. Looked up from germline, CDR1 is MNHNY and CDR2 is SVGAGI (reference sequence). The CDR3 nucleotides read TGTGCCAGCAGGCAGGGTAGCTATGGCTACACCTTC. It yields the protein CASRQGSYGYTF.

This clone has just a few counts. CDR3 sequence (DNA): TGTGCCAGCTCACCAGGTGAAACTGAAGCTTTCTTT. Encoded protein: CASSPGETEAFF. The V and J genes are TRBV18 and TRBJ1-1; D gene ambiguous. The V gene's germline CDR1 is KGHSH and CDR2 LQKENI. Trimming stripped 2 bases from V and 5 bases from J, with 6 bases between. This CDR3 has 12 residues.

The V gene is TRBV4-1, the J gene TRBJ2-1, with 7 bases aligning to TRBD2. The germline V gene has CDR1 MGHRA and CDR2 YSYEKL. The V and J ends lost 0 bases and 8 bases, in that order; junction bases with no gene match: 10. The CDR3 sequence is 16 residues long. CDR3: CASSQDRRGTMDEQFF. The CDR3 region has the DNA TGCGCCAGCAGCCAAGATCGGCGCGGGACTATGGATGAGCAGTTCTTC.

The V and J genes are TRBV19 and TRBJ1-6; TRBD1 agrees at 8 bases. V was pared by 2 bases and J by 5 bases, with 2 bases of the junction left unmatched. Germline V gene data show CDR1 as LNHDA and CDR2 as SQIVND (reference sequence). The CDR3 loop spans 15 amino acids. The CDR3 here is CASSIQGADNSPLHF. DNA for the CDR3: TGTGCCAGTAGTATACAGGGGGCTGATAATTCACCCCTCCACTTT. Supplemented by reference TRBV19 and TRBJ1-6, the full variable domain reads DGGITQSPKYLFRKEGQNVTLSCEQNLNHDAMYWYRQDPGQGLRLIYYSQIVNDFQKGDIAEGYSVSREKKESFPLTVTSAQKNPTAFYLCASSIQGADNSPLHFGNGTRLTVT.

The chain recombines TRBV5-6 with TRBJ2-5; D unclear. This CDR3 is 11 amino acids long. The germline V gene encodes CDR1 SGHDT and CDR2 YYEEEE. V was cut by 0 bases and J by 7 bases, with 4 bases left in between. This chain's CDR3 is CASSLGATQYF. CDR3 DNA sequence: TGTGCCAGCAGCTTGGGGGCGACCCAGTACTTC.

The rearrangement uses TRBV28 and TRBJ2-2; D remains unclear. Germline CDR1 is MDHEN and CDR2 is SYDVKM. The CDR3 covers 15 residues. V shed 2 bases and J shed 1 base, with 8 bases lying between them. The CDR3 loop is CASSLGQENTGELFF. Here the CDR3 DNA reads TGTGCCAGCAGTTTAGGGCAGGAGAACACCGGGGAGCTGTTTTTT.

V gene TRBV5-6 combines with J gene TRBJ2-2; a weak D match, TRBD2 (6 bases). V lost 2 bases, J lost 5 bases, and 10 bases lay in between. The CDR3 is 14 amino acids. CDR1 and CDR2 from the germline V gene are SGHDT and YYEEEE. CDR3 residues: CASSFRRDTGELFF. Written as DNA, the CDR3 is TGTGCCAGCAGCTTTCGGCGGGATACCGGGGAGCTGTTTTTT.